This T cell receptor (beta chain) is from a study of T cells in Graves' hyperthyroidism and ophthalmopathy. Turning to this clonotype: Its target is not known. This may come from a read error, since a much larger clone is one base off.

Researchers amplified the TCR beta CDR3 regions from RNA transcripts. The study used the HTBI primer set for a first-round RT-PCR of the TCR CDR3. TCRdb analysed the multiplex PCR reads with MiXCR anew, one entry per CDR3 protein. The table includes roughly 130,000 distinct CDR3 sequences, roughly a fifth detected once. Notes on the study in general: Model predictions of ophthalmopathy came a median approximately 6 months before onset.

Diagnoses were established using clinical symptoms, serum thyroxine and TRAb, thyroid ultrasound and orbital computed tomography. Source material for PBMCs was less than 12 ml fresh peripheral blood. The CDR3 is 12 residues long. V lost 5 bases and J 3 bases, leaving 4 bases between the germline ends. Germline V lookup: CDR1 SGHAT, CDR2 FQNNGV. The TCR comes from a woman between 45 and 65 years old with Graves' hyperthyroidism that later progressed to Graves' ophthalmopathy. The rearrangement links TRBV11-2 to TRBJ2-2; D unclear. The sample taken for sequencing was blood. CDR3 DNA: TGTGCCAGCAGCCGGTACACCGGGGAGCTGTTTTTT. It codes for CASSRYTGELFF.